What follows are 30 T cell receptor beta chains derived from one specimen sequenced in a study of Tregs in tolerant kidney transplant recipients. Method: immunoSEQ multiplex PCR; TCRdb's copy keeps in-frame clones and lacks some. The repertoire consists of tens of thousands of clones, with more than 90% occurring once and the leading ten covering over 3.5%. Sequencing input: CD8+ T cells from blood. These receptors were collected from a human donor in good health.

This rearrangement joins TRBV6-6 to TRBJ2-7; 7 positions match TRBD2. Per the germline V gene, CDR1 is MNHNY and CDR2 is SVGAGI (reference sequence). The CDR3 sequence is 13 residues long. J gave up 5 bases and V 4 bases, and 5 bases lay outside the gene matches. CDR3 in DNA: TGTGCCAGCAGTTTAGCGGGCGTTCACGAGCAGTACTTC. It codes for CASSLAGVHEQYF.

This rearrangement joins TRBV27 to TRBJ2-3; 10 bases match TRBD2. CDR1 MNHEY and CDR2 SMNVEV come from the germline V gene (reference sequence). This CDR3 comprises 15 residues. The V gene end was trimmed by 5 bases and the J gene end by 1 base; junction bases not matched to a gene: 3. The CDR3 loop reads CASSQGTSGTDTQYF. CDR3 bases: TGTGCCAGCAGTCAAGGGACTAGCGGCACAGATACGCAGTATTTT.

V gene TRBV7-9 combines with J gene TRBJ1-3; D perhaps matches TRBD1 (5 bases). The CDR3 has 16 residues. V lost 5 bases to trimming and J lost 4 bases, with 18 bases between them. Germline assignment: CDR1 SEHNR and CDR2 FQNEAQ (reference sequence). CDR3 protein: CASSPSVGVPGNTIYF. The CDR3 DNA sequence: TGTGCCAGCAGCCCCTCGGTGGGGGTACCGGGAAACACCATATATTTT.

J is TRBJ1-2 and V is TRBV27; D not certain. Trimming shortened V by 8 bases and J by 4 bases, and 14 bases separated the two germline ends. Germline CDR1 reads MNHEY; CDR2 reads SMNVEV (reference sequence). The CDR3 consists of 13 residues. In DNA, the CDR3 is TGTGCCAGCGCCTCGGGGATTCTCTATGGCTACACCTTC. Its protein product is CASASGILYGYTF.

The V call is TRBV27, the J call TRBJ2-7; 12 nucleotides match TRBD2. Germline V gene data show CDR1 as MNHEY and CDR2 as SMNVEV (reference sequence). With 7 bases clipped from V and 1 base from J, the junction kept 5 bases outside the gene matches. This CDR3 spans 15 amino acids. DNA for the CDR3: TGTGCCAGCACCGGCGGGACTAGCGGGTCCTACGAGCAGTACTTC. Residues: CASTGGTSGSYEQYF.

The rearrangement links TRBV6-5 to TRBJ2-3; weak D call: TRBD2 (6 bases). Germline CDR1 is MNHEY and CDR2 is SVGAGI. V dropped 2 bases and J dropped 1 base, with 10 bases sitting between them. The CDR3 consists of 15 residues. CDR3 in amino acids: CASSYRGGGTDTQYF. In DNA, the CDR3 is TGTGCCAGCAGTTACAGGGGAGGCGGCACAGATACGCAGTATTTT.

Concerning this clone: The sample carries other DNA sequences with the same CDR3. The chain couples TRBV30 to TRBJ2-1; 8 bases align to TRBD2. The CDR3 is made up of 15 amino acids. Germline CDR1 reads GTSNPN; CDR2 reads SVGIG (reference sequence). V shed 0 bases and J 4 bases; nucleotides not matched to a gene: 5. The CDR3, as DNA: TGTGCCTGGAGTGTACTGGCGGGAGGATACAATGAGCAGTTCTTC. Translation: CAWSVLAGGYNEQFF. The full variable domain, in which reference TRBV30 and TRBJ2-1 provide the parts outside the CDR3, is SQTIHQWPATLVQPVGSPLSLECTVEGTSNPNLYWYRQAAGRGLQLLFYSVGIGQISSEVPQNLSASRPQDRQFILSSKKLLLSDSGFYLCAWSVLAGGYNEQFFGPGTRLTVL.

This CDR3 is CASSDPRARETQYF. The DNA for the CDR3 is TGTGCCAGCAGTGACCCCCGGGCCAGGGAGACCCAGTACTTC. The V gene is TRBV2, the J gene TRBJ2-5; D is unclear. The CDR3 spans 14 residues. V lost 3 bases to trimming and J lost 5 bases, with 13 bases between them. From germline, CDR1 is SNHLY and CDR2 FYNNEI.

The J gene is TRBJ2-2, the V gene TRBV4-1; no definite D call. The CDR3 contains 15 residues. CDR1 is MGHRA and CDR2 is YSYEKL in the germline V gene. Trimming stripped 0 bases from V and 6 bases from J, with 11 bases between. This CDR3 is CASSQDGPYPGELFF. CDR3 DNA: TGCGCCAGCAGCCAAGATGGCCCCTACCCCGGGGAGCTGTTTTTT.

The chain employs TRBV7-8 and TRBJ1-1; D gene uncertain. Between the trimmed V and J ends, which lost 0 bases and 5 bases, there was a span of 10 bases. Looked up from germline, CDR1 is SGHVS and CDR2 is FQNEAQ. The CDR3 totals 14 residues. The CDR3 sequence: CASSLAVPGTEAFF. The CDR3 DNA reads as TGTGCCAGCAGCTTAGCAGTCCCGGGGACTGAAGCTTTCTTT.

In its sample, this clone was seen once. The chain combines TRBV7-9 with TRBJ1-1, with D possibly matching TRBD1 (6 bases). The CDR3 loop spans 15 amino acids. Trimming took 2 bases from V and 1 from J, leaving 11 bases between them. The V gene's germline CDR1 is SEHNR and CDR2 FQNEAQ (reference sequence). The DNA for the CDR3 is TGTGCCAGCAGCTTATCAGGACAGAGGAACACTGAAGCTTTCTTT. Protein: CASSLSGQRNTEAFF.

The chain employs TRBV6-1 and TRBJ2-2; no clear D. The CDR3 totals 14 residues. The V gene lost 6 bases and the J gene lost 4 bases, with 12 bases spanning the gap. Germline CDR1 reads MNHNS; CDR2 reads SASEGT. The CDR3 DNA follows: TGTGCCAGCAGCCTCGTCGGGTCCACCGGGGAGCTGTTTTTT. Protein: CASSLVGSTGELFF.

The CDR3 bases are TGTGCCAGCTCACCACGGGACTCCGCCACTGGAAACACCATATATTTT. Translated, it gives CASSPRDSATGNTIYF. The chain is built from TRBV18 and TRBJ1-3, with D possibly TRBD1 on 5 matching bases. The germline V gene has CDR1 KGHSH and CDR2 LQKENI. The CDR3 contains 16 residues. Trimming took 1 base from V and 2 from J, leaving 12 bases between them.

This clone has only one observation. The gene calls are TRBV5-1 and TRBJ2-7; the match to TRBD1 covers 8 bases. The CDR3 sequence is 16 residues long. The germline V gene encodes CDR1 SGHRS and CDR2 YFSETQ. V lost 3 bases, J lost 7 bases, and 15 bases stayed unmatched. The chain's CDR3 is CASSSSGWAGGYEQYF. CDR3 DNA sequence: TGCGCCAGCAGCTCCAGTGGTTGGGCAGGGGGCTATGAGCAGTACTTC.

This sequence joins TRBV7-2 and TRBJ2-7; 14 bases map to TRBD2. The CDR3 totals 17 residues. The J segment lost 6 bases and the V segment lost 5 bases, leaving 12 bases of the junction unmatched. The germline V gene encodes CDR1 SGHTA and CDR2 FQGNSA. The CDR3 nucleotides are TGTGCCAGCAGCCCGCGACTAGCGGGAGGGCGTTATTTCGAGCAGTACTTC. Protein sequence: CASSPRLAGGRYFEQYF.

The genes are TRBV7-2 and TRBJ2-2; D unresolved. CDR3 length: 14 amino acids. The germline V gene has CDR1 SGHTA and CDR2 FQGNSA. The germline V and J ends were trimmed by 1 base and 1 base, with 4 bases remaining between them. The CDR3 bases are TGTGCCAGCAGCTTAGGGCAGAACACCGGGGAGCTGTTTTTT. The encoded protein is CASSLGQNTGELFF.

This chain joins TRBV27 and TRBJ2-7; TRBD2 agrees at 10 bases. The CDR3 loop spans 15 amino acids. Trimming cost V 8 bases and J 5 bases; bases outside gene matches: 12. Per the germline V gene, CDR1 is MNHEY and CDR2 is SMNVEV (reference sequence). This chain's CDR3 is CASGRTLAGGDEQYF. DNA for the CDR3: TGTGCCAGCGGGCGGACCTTAGCGGGAGGCGACGAGCAGTACTTC.

The chain joins TRBV13 to TRBJ2-5; perhaps TRBD2 as D (5 bases). The V end was cut by 5 bases, the J end by 5 bases, with 12 bases between. This CDR3 spans 13 amino acids. Germline lookup yields CDR1 PRHDT and CDR2 FYEKMQ (reference sequence). CDR3 bases: TGTGCCAGCAGCGACGGACTTCGGGAGACCCAGTACTTC. Translated: CASSDGLRETQYF.

This chain joins TRBV6-5 and TRBJ1-2; TRBD1 might be the D (6 bases). The germline V gene has CDR1 MNHEY and CDR2 SVGAGI. V lost 7 bases and J 4 bases, leaving 13 bases between the germline ends. The CDR3 is made up of 13 amino acids. Here the CDR3 DNA reads TGTGCCAGCAACAGGGATGAGGTCTATGGCTACACCTTC. This encodes CASNRDEVYGYTF.

This chain uses TRBV7-7 with TRBJ2-1; 8 positions agree with TRBD2. Germline CDR1 SSHAT, CDR2 FNYEAQ (reference sequence). The J segment lost 7 bases and the V segment lost 1 base, leaving 9 bases of the junction unmatched. The CDR3 is 16 residues long. Written as DNA, the CDR3 is TGTGCCAGCAGCTTAGGATCGGGAGGGCGGGGGAATGAGCAGTTCTTC. Its translation: CASSLGSGGRGNEQFF.

The V and J genes are TRBV5-6 and TRBJ2-7; TRBD1 matches at 7 bases. The CDR3 runs 17 residues. V dropped 4 bases and J dropped 4; count of bases not matched to a gene: 17. Germline loops: CDR1 SGHDT, CDR2 YYEEEE. In nucleotides, the CDR3 is TGTGCCAGCAGCCCTCCGCCGTTGACAGGGAGAGTGTACGAGCAGTACTTC. Its translation: CASSPPPLTGRVYEQYF.

The chain couples TRBV5-8 to TRBJ2-1, with 8 bases matching TRBD2. CDR1 and CDR2 (germline): SGHTS, YDEGEE. Losses at the gene ends were 2 bases for V and 4 bases for J; bases not matched to a gene: 8. The CDR3 runs to 16 residues. The CDR3 DNA is TGTGCCAGCAGCTTAGTGGGGCTAGCGGGTTACAATGAGCAGTTCTTC. Its protein is CASSLVGLAGYNEQFF.

The chain carries TRBV4-1 and TRBJ2-7; 9 bases align to TRBD1. Trimming cost V 0 bases and J 4 bases; bases outside gene matches: 7. From germline, CDR1 is MGHRA and CDR2 YSYEKL. This CDR3 has 16 residues. The CDR3 coding sequence is TGCGCCAGCAGCCAAGATTATGGGACAGGGTATTACGAGCAGTACTTC. It codes for CASSQDYGTGYYEQYF.

The J gene is TRBJ2-3, the V gene TRBV2; 9 nucleotides match TRBD1. Germline trimming cut 7 bases from V and 3 bases from J; bases unmatched to any gene: 8. Germline V CDR1 and CDR2: SNHLY, FYNNEI. The CDR3 is 15 residues long. The CDR3 region has the DNA TGTGCCAGCACCCCGGGACAGGGATTTACAGATACGCAGTATTTT. Translation: CASTPGQGFTDTQYF. The full variable domain, its missing parts supplied by reference TRBV2 and TRBJ2-3, is EPEVTQTPSHQVTQMGQEVILRCVPISNHLYFYWYRQILGQKVEFLVSFYNNEISEKSEIFDDQFSVERPDGSNFTLKIRSTKLEDSAMYFCASTPGQGFTDTQYFGPGTRLTVL.

This chain connects TRBV7-9 to TRBJ2-4, with TRBD2 as a possible D gene (6 bases). The CDR3 runs 14 residues. Trimming took off 8 bases at V and 1 base at J, with 12 bases between the two ends. Germline V gives CDR1 SEHNR, CDR2 FQNEAQ (reference sequence). The CDR3, as DNA: TGTGCCAGCCACGGAGGGACGGCCAAAAACATTCAGTACTTC. This codes for CASHGGTAKNIQYF.

This clone was found once. The chain links TRBV5-1 to TRBJ2-7; D may be TRBD1 (6 bases). This CDR3 spans 14 amino acids. V gave up 0 bases and J gave up 1 base, with 8 bases separating them. Germline V gene lookup returns CDR1 SGHRS and CDR2 YFSETQ. The DNA of the CDR3 is TGCGCCAGCAGCTTGGCAGGGGAATCCTACGAGCAGTACTTC. Residues: CASSLAGESYEQYF.

This clone was recorded many times. The chain joins TRBV5-5 to TRBJ2-3; 11 nucleotides line up with TRBD2. CDR1 is SGHKS and CDR2 is YYEKEE in the germline V gene (reference sequence). The CDR3 consists of 16 residues. The junction had 4 bases not matched to a gene; V was cut back by 4 bases and J by 0 bases. The CDR3 coding sequence is TGTGCCAGCAGCATTCCTAGCGGGGGGAGCACAGATACGCAGTATTTT. Its translation: CASSIPSGGSTDTQYF. Filled out from reference TRBV5-5 and TRBJ2-3, the complete variable domain reads DAGVTQSPTHLIKTRGQQVTLRCSPISGHKSVSWYQQVLGQGPQFIFQYYEKEERGRGNFPDRFSARQFPNYSSELNVNALLLGDSALYLCASSIPSGGSTDTQYFGPGTRLTVL.

The chain joins TRBV19 to TRBJ2-7; 9 bases are a match to TRBD1. With V trimmed by 4 bases and J by 3 bases, 10 bases remained unmatched. Germline V CDR1 and CDR2: LNHDA, SQIVND (reference sequence). CDR3 size: 16 residues. CDR3 DNA: TGTGCCAGTAGTACCTATCCCCGACAGGGGGACTACGAGCAGTACTTC. It specifies CASSTYPRQGDYEQYF. Filled out from reference TRBV19 and TRBJ2-7, the complete variable domain reads DGGITQSPKYLFRKEGQNVTLSCEQNLNHDAMYWYRQDPGQGLRLIYYSQIVNDFQKGDIAEGYSVSREKKESFPLTVTSAQKNPTAFYLCASSTYPRQGDYEQYFGPGTRLTVT.

The chain uses TRBV6-1 and TRBJ2-5, with 7 nucleotides matching TRBD2. The V gene end was trimmed by 1 base and the J gene end by 5 bases; junction bases not matched to a gene: 7. CDR1 and CDR2 from the germline V gene are MNHNS and SASEGT. CDR3 length: 15 residues. The CDR3 spells CASSEGGGTQETQYF. CDR3 in DNA: TGTGCCAGCAGTGAAGGGGGAGGGACCCAGGAGACCCAGTACTTC.

About this clone: The same CDR3 can be traced to other DNA sequences in this sample. The J gene is TRBJ2-7, the V gene TRBV30; 7 bases match TRBD1. This CDR3 spans 15 amino acids. With 0 bases clipped from V and 4 bases from J, the junction kept 9 bases outside the gene matches. Germline V CDR1 and CDR2: GTSNPN, SVGIG (reference sequence). The CDR3 protein is CAWSVGLGQTYEQYF. As DNA, the CDR3 is TGTGCCTGGAGTGTAGGATTGGGACAGACTTACGAGCAGTACTTC.